This entry is about one T cell receptor (beta chain). The target antigen is unknown. A second about 7 to 12 cycle PCR used barcoded and J-beta primers. TCRdb independently ran MiXCR on the 5' RACE reads; one entry per CDR3 protein. The sample lists about 650,000 distinct CDR3 sequences, around 32% occurring once. The draw of peripheral blood yielded ten milliliters from each donor. The data were taken from a study of blood T cells in healthy people across ages. Whole-study context: Capture via template switching afforded approximately one barcoded beta molecule per two T cells. Findings and caveats of the study: Unsorted PBMC material precluded a definitive naive versus antigen-experienced comparison. Higher diversity, along with more naive CD4+ cells, distinguished long-lived donors from aged donors.

The ends lost 6 bases at V and 8 bases at J; junction bases unmatched: 15. Per germline, CDR1 MNHNS and CDR2 SASEGT. The CDR3 consists of 18 residues. V gene TRBV6-1 combines with J gene TRBJ2-1; 14 positions agree with TRBD2. The sample comprised blood. The TCR sequence derives from a woman older than 75 in good health. In DNA form, the CDR3 reads TGTGCCAGCAGCCCCCGACTGGGACTAGCGGGAGAGGGCGATGAGCAGTTCTTC. Protein: CASSPRLGLAGEGDEQFF.